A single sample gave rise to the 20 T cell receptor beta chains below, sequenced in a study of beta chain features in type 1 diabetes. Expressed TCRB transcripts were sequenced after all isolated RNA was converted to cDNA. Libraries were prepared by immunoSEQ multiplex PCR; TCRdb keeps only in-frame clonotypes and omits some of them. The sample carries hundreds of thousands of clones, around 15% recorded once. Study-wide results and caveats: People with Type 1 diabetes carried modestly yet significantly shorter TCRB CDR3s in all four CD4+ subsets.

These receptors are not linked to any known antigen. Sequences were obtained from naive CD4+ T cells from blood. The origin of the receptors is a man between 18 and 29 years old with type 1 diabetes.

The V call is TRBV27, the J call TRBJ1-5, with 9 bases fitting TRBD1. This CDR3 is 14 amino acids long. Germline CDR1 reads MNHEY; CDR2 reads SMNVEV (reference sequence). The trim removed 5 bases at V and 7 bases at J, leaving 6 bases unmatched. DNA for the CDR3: TGTGCCAGCAGTCAGGGGACAGGGTCCCAGCCCCAGCATTTT. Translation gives CASSQGTGSQPQHF.

The CDR3 sequence is CASSEEGTGGRYF. Here the CDR3 DNA reads TGTGCCAGCAGTGAAGAAGGAACGGGGGGACGGTATTTT. The chain joins TRBV6-1 to TRBJ2-3, with 7 bases lining up with TRBD2. The V and J ends lost 1 base and 14 bases, in that order; junction bases with no gene match: 9. The CDR3 is made up of 13 amino acids. Looked up from germline, CDR1 is MNHNS and CDR2 is SASEGT.

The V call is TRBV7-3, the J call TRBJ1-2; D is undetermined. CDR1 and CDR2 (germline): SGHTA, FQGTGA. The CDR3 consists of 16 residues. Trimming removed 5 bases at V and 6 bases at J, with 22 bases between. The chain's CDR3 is CASSPSGRLSDDGYTF. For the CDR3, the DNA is TGTGCCAGCAGCCCATCGGGCAGACTCTCCGATGATGGCTACACCTTC.

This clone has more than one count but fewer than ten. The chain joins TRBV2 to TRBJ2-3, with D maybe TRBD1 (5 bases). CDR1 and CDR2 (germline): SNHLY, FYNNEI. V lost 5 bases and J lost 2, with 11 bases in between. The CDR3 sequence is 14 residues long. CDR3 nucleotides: TGTGCCAGCAGTCGACAGTCAACCACAGATACGCAGTATTTT. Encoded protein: CASSRQSTTDTQYF.

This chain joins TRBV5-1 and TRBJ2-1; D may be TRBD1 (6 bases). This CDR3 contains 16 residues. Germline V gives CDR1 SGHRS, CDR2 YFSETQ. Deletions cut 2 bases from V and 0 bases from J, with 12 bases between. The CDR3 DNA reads TGCGCCAGCAGCTTAGAAGGACAGAGCTCCTACAATGAGCAGTTCTTC. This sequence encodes CASSLEGQSSYNEQFF.

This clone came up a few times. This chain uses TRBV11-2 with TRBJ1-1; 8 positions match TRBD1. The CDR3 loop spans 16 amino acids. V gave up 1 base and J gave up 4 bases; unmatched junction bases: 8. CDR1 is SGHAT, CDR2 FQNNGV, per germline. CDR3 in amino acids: CASSLVGRTGTTEAFF. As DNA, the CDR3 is TGTGCCAGCAGCTTAGTCGGACGGACAGGGACCACTGAAGCTTTCTTT.

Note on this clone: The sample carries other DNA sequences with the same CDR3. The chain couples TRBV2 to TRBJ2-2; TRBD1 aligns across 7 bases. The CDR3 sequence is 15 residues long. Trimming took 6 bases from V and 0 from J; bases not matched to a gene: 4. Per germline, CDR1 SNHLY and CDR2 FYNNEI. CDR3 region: CASSRQGPNTGELFF. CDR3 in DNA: TGTGCCAGCAGCAGACAGGGCCCGAACACCGGGGAGCTGTTTTTT.

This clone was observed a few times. The CDR3 sequence is CATSRLADPYEQYF. The CDR3 coding sequence is TGTGCCACCAGCAGGCTAGCGGACCCCTACGAGCAGTACTTC. The chain recombines TRBV15 with TRBJ2-7; 7 nucleotides agree with TRBD2. The V gene end was trimmed by 3 bases and the J gene end by 2 bases; junction bases not matched to a gene: 4. The CDR3 loop spans 14 amino acids. Germline V gene sequence: CDR1 LNHNV, CDR2 YYDKDF (reference sequence).

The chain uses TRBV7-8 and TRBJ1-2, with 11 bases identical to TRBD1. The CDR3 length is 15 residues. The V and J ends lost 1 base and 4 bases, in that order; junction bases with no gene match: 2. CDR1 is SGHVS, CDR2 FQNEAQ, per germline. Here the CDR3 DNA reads TGTGCCAGCAGCTTAGTGGGACAGGGGGGCTATGGCTACACCTTC. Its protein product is CASSLVGQGGYGYTF.

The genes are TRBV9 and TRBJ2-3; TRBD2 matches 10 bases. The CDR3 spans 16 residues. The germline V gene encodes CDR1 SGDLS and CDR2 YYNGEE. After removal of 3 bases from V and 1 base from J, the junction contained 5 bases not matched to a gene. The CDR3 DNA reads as TGTGCCAGCAGCGCCGCGCTAGCGGGGGGCACAGATACGCAGTATTTT. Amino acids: CASSAALAGGTDTQYF. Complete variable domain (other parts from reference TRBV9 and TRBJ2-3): DSGVTQTPKHLITATGQRVTLRCSPRSGDLSVYWYQQSLDQGLQFLIQYYNGEERAKGNILERFSAQQFPDLHSELNLSSLELGDSALYFCASSAALAGGTDTQYFGPGTRLTVL.

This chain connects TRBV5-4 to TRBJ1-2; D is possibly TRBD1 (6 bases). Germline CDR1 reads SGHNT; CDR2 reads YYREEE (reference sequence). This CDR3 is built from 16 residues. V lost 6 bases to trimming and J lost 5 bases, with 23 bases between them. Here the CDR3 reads CASTQGSGRLWYGYTF. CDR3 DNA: TGTGCCAGCACTCAGGGGTCAGGGAGATTGTGGTATGGCTACACCTTC.

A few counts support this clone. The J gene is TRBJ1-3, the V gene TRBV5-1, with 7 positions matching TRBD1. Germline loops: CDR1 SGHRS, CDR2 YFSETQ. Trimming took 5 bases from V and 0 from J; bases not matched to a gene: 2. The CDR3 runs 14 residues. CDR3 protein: CASRWDSSGNTIYF. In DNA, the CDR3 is TGCGCCAGCAGATGGGACAGCTCTGGAAACACCATATATTTT.

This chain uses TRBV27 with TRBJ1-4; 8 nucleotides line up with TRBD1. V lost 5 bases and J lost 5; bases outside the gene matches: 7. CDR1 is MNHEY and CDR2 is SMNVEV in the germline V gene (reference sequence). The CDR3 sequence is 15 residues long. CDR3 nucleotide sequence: TGTGCCAGCAGTGCGACAGGGGCCTACAATGAAAAACTGTTTTTT. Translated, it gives CASSATGAYNEKLFF. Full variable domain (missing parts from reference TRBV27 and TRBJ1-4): EAQVTQNPRYLITVTGKKLTVTCSQNMNHEYMSWYRQDPGLGLRQIYYSMNVEVTDKGDVPEGYKVSRKEKRNFPLILESPSPNQTSLYFCASSATGAYNEKLFFGSGTQLSVL.

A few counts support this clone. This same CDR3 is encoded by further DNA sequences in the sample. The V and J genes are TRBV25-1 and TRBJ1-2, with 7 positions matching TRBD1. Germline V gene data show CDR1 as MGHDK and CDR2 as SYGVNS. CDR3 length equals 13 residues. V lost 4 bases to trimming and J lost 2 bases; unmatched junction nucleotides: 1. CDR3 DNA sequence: TGTGCCAGCAGTGTGGACAGGAACTATGGCTACACCTTC. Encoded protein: CASSVDRNYGYTF.

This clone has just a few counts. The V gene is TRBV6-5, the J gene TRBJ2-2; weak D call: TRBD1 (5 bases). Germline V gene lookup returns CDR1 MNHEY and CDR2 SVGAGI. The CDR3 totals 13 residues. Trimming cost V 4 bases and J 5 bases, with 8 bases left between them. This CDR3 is CASSSRGTGELFF. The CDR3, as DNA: TGTGCCAGCAGTTCTAGGGGTACCGGGGAGCTGTTTTTT.

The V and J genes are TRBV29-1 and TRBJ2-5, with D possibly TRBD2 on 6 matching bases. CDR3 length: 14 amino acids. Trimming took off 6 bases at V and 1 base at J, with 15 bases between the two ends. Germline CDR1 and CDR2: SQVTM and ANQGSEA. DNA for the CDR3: TGCAGCGTACTGTCGGAGGAGGGCCAAGAGACCCAGTACTTC. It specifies CSVLSEEGQETQYF.

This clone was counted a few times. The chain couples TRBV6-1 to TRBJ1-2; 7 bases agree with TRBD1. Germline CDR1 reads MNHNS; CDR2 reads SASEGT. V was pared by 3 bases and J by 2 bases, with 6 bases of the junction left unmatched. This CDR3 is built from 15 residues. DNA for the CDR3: TGTGCCAGCAGTGACCCGGGACAGTCCAACTATGGCTACACCTTC. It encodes CASSDPGQSNYGYTF.

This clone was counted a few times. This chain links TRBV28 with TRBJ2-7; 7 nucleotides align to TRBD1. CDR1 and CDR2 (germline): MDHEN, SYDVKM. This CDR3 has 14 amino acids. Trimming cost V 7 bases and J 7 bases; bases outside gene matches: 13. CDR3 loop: CASNGGTGVQEQYF. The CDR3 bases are TGTGCCAGCAACGGAGGCACAGGGGTGCAAGAGCAGTACTTC.

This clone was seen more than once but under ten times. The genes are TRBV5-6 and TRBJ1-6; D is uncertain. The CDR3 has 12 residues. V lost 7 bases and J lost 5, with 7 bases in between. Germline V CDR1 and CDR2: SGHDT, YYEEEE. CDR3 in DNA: TGTGCCAGCGCGGGCGATAATTCACCCCTCCACTTT. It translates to CASAGDNSPLHF.

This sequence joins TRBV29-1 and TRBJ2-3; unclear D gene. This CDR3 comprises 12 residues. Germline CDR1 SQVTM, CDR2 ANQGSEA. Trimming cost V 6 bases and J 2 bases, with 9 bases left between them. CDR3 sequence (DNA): TGCAGCGTGCACCCCCTCACAGATACGCAGTATTTT. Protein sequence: CSVHPLTDTQYF.